Each of the 7 T cell receptor beta chains below was sequenced from the same sample in a study of shared clonotypes between healthy human individuals. Clones were read by immunoSEQ multiplex PCR, and TCRdb kept only the in-frame ones, dropping some. This sample carries roughly 300,000 clones, less than 85% of them seen once, and the ten largest clones take about 9.4%. The sample was memory CD4+ T cells sorted from blood. Subset in this sample: CD45RA-negative fraction. All receptors derive from a man younger than 40 in good health.

V usage is TRBV7-3 and J usage is TRBJ2-2; no reliable D call. V was cut by 5 bases and J by 8 bases, with 9 bases left in between. The germline V gene encodes CDR1 SGHTA and CDR2 FQGTGA. The CDR3 consists of 12 residues. The DNA for the CDR3 is TGTGCCAGCAGCCGTCAGCAGGGGGAGCTGTTTTTT. Its translation is CASSRQQGELFF.

The chain combines TRBV6-1 with TRBJ2-7; 10 nucleotides line up with TRBD1. The V gene's germline CDR1 is MNHNS and CDR2 SASEGT. The V gene end was trimmed by 6 bases and the J gene end by 3 bases; junction bases not matched to a gene: 5. The CDR3 is 14 residues long. DNA for the CDR3: TGTGCCAGCAGCCGGGACAGGGGAAGCTACGAGCAGTACTTC. This encodes CASSRDRGSYEQYF.

The chain couples TRBV6-5 to TRBJ2-7; 7 bases map to TRBD1. Germline V CDR1 and CDR2: MNHEY, SVGAGI. The CDR3 spans 15 residues. V gave up 6 bases and J gave up 2 bases; unmatched junction bases: 10. CDR3 nucleotides: TGTGCCAGCAGCCCAACACAGGGGACCCCCTACGAGCAGTACTTC. It is translated as CASSPTQGTPYEQYF.

Concerning this clone itself: The junction and the germline gene differ at one end; a read error may be behind it. The chain is built from TRBV5-1 and TRBJ2-5, with 8 nucleotides matching TRBD2. The CDR3 has 15 amino acids. Per the germline V gene, CDR1 is SGHRS and CDR2 is YFSETQ. CDR3 amino acids: CAGSLDGRAQETQYF. The CDR3 DNA reads TGCGCCGGCAGCTTGGACGGGAGGGCTCAAGAGACCCAGTACTTC. Full variable domain (outside the CDR3, taken from reference TRBV5-1 and TRBJ2-5): KAGVTQTPRYLIKTRGQQVTLSCSPISGHRSVSWYQQTPGQGLQFLFEYFSETQRNKGNFPGRFSGRQFSNSRSEMNVSTLELGDSALYLCAGSLDGRAQETQYFGPGTRLLVL.

This clone was picked up a small number of times. The chain joins TRBV7-2 to TRBJ2-3; 7 bases agree with TRBD2. V lost 3 bases, J lost 7 bases, and 7 bases stayed unmatched. This CDR3 is 14 amino acids long. The germline gives CDR1 SGHTA, CDR2 FQGNSA. The CDR3 DNA is TGTGCCAGCAGCTTCACGGGAGGAGTGAATACGCAGTATTTT. This gives the protein CASSFTGGVNTQYF.

Of note for this clone: In the same sample, other DNA sequences code for this CDR3. The rearrangement links TRBV5-1 to TRBJ2-7; 9 bases fit TRBD1. CDR1 and CDR2 from the germline V gene are SGHRS and YFSETQ. The CDR3 extends over 18 amino acids. V was clipped by 0 bases and J by 4 bases; unmatched bases: 14. The CDR3 DNA reads as TGCGCCAGCAGCTTGGATGTCTTCGGGGACAGGGCCTCTTACGAGCAGTACTTC. This encodes CASSLDVFGDRASYEQYF.

The chain uses TRBV5-1 and TRBJ2-7; D tentatively reads TRBD1 or TRBD2 (5 bases each). This CDR3 is built from 14 residues. Per the germline V gene, CDR1 is SGHRS and CDR2 is YFSETQ. The V end was cut by 1 base, the J end by 2 bases, with 10 bases between. The CDR3 coding sequence is TGCGCCAGCAGCTTGTACGAGGGACCCTACGAGCAGTACTTC. Residues: CASSLYEGPYEQYF.